A selection of T cell receptor beta chains follows, all from one sample in a study of OX40 agonist ivuxolimab in advanced cancers. This table comes from immunoSEQ multiplex PCR, and its TCRdb copy is limited to in-frame clones, with some not included. The sample holds 60,000 to 100,000 clones; around 87% are singletons and the top ten take more than 0.5%. The sample here was CD4+ or CD8+ T cells sorted from blood, taken in a trial of the OX40 agonist ivuxolimab. All receptors come from an adult with an advanced solid tumor such as melanoma, head and neck, liver or kidney cancer. CDR3s include the opening cysteine and the closing phenylalanine or tryptophan. Each record gives: J gene, clone size, D gene, CDR3 length, V gene, CDR3 protein, CDR3 DNA. A D gene is named only where the DNA matches it firmly. Clone sizes are given selectively: once, few, many, or a class where the clone is expanded.

>TRBJ2-1|.|.|14|TRBV5-1
CASSGGSSYNEQFF
TGCGCCAGCAGCGGGGGAAGCTCCTACAATGAGCAGTTCTTC
>TRBJ1-1|.|.|14|TRBV29-1
CSVGRWGVGTEAFF
TGCAGCGTTGGACGTTGGGGGGTCGGCACTGAAGCTTTCTTT
>TRBJ2-7|.|.|14|TRBV9
CASSVAPGPYEQYF
TGTGCCAGCAGCGTAGCCCCGGGGCCCTACGAGCAGTACTTC
>TRBJ2-7|.|TRBD1|14|TRBV5-1
CASSLGTGTDEQYF
TGCGCCAGCAGCTTGGGGACAGGTACCGACGAGCAGTACTTC
>TRBJ2-1|.|TRBD1|14|TRBV2
CASSGTGGKGEQFF
TGTGCCAGCTCCGGGACAGGGGGGAAGGGTGAGCAGTTCTTC
>TRBJ1-1|.|.|16|TRBV4-3
CASSQDFGRGNTEAFF
TGCGCCAGCAGCCAAGATTTCGGGAGAGGGAACACTGAAGCTTTCTTT
>TRBJ2-5|.|.|14|TRBV7-2
CASRAPGYQETQYF
TGTGCCAGCAGGGCACCGGGATACCAAGAGACCCAGTACTTC
>TRBJ1-5|.|.|15|TRBV15
CATSRGTVSNQPQHF
TGTGCCACCAGCAGAGGGACTGTTAGCAATCAGCCCCAGCATTTT
>TRBJ2-3|.|TRBD2|14|TRBV29-1
CSVRTSGSTDTQYF
TGCAGCGTGCGGACTAGCGGGAGCACAGATACGCAGTATTTT
>TRBJ2-7|.|TRBD1|15|TRBV7-8
CASSLVNRQGVMQYF
TGTGCCAGCAGCTTAGTTAACCGACAGGGGGTAATGCAGTACTTC
>TRBJ2-4|few|.|15|TRBV7-2
CASSLFTGPQNIQYF
TGTGCCAGCAGCTTGTTCACTGGTCCCCAAAACATTCAGTACTTC
>TRBJ2-5|.|TRBD2|16|TRBV9
CASSVATSGNQETQYF
TGTGCCAGCAGCGTCGCTACTAGCGGCAACCAAGAGACCCAGTACTTC
>TRBJ2-2|.|TRBD1|15|TRBV19
CASATGRYGTGELFF
TGTGCCAGTGCGACAGGGCGATACGGCACCGGGGAGCTGTTTTTT
>TRBJ2-3|.|TRBD2|20|TRBV5-1
CASSLTGLVFGVTSTDTQYF
TGCGCCAGCAGCTTGACAGGACTAGTTTTCGGAGTGACTAGCACAGATACGCAGTATTTT
>TRBJ1-2|.|.|11|TRBV29-1
CSAGTDNGYTF
TGCAGCGCCGGGACGGATAATGGCTACACCTTC
>TRBJ2-7|.|TRBD1|18|TRBV4-1
CASSQGGQGPSRPYEQYF
TGCGCCAGCAGCCAAGGTGGACAGGGGCCTTCCCGACCCTACGAGCAGTACTTC
>TRBJ1-2|.|TRBD1|15|TRBV10-3
CAISETGDSNGGYTF
TGTGCCATCAGTGAGACCGGGGACAGCAACGGGGGCTACACCTTC
>TRBJ1-3|.|TRBD1|15|TRBV7-6
CASSSDRGRIDTIYF
TGTGCCAGCAGTTCGGACAGGGGGCGCATCGACACCATATATTTT
>TRBJ2-1|.|.|15|TRBV29-1
CSVEDGRNLGVEQFF
TGCAGCGTTGAAGATGGTCGGAACTTAGGGGTTGAGCAGTTCTTC
>TRBJ1-1|.|.|14|TRBV7-6
CASSLASGAAEAFF
TGTGCCAGCAGCTTAGCGTCTGGGGCAGCTGAAGCTTTCTTT
>TRBJ2-2|once|.|13|TRBV5-1
CASRQGYSGELFF
TGCGCCAGCCGGCAGGGGTACTCCGGGGAGCTGTTTTTT
>TRBJ2-4|.|TRBD2|15|TRBV19
CASSERGRVKNIQYF
TGTGCCAGTAGTGAGCGGGGGAGGGTCAAAAACATTCAGTACTTC
>TRBJ1-4|.|TRBD1|16|TRBV5-1
CASSSGQGLTNEKLFF
TGCGCCAGCAGCTCTGGACAGGGTCTAACTAATGAAAAACTGTTTTTT
>TRBJ2-3|.|.|18|TRBV7-6
CASRGIAGEKGSTDTQYF
TGTGCCAGCAGGGGAATTGCCGGGGAGAAAGGGAGCACAGATACGCAGTATTTT
>TRBJ1-2|.|TRBD1|13|TRBV6-5
CASRPGQGFGYTF
TGTGCCAGCAGACCGGGACAGGGATTTGGCTACACCTTC
>TRBJ1-3|.|.|14|TRBV30
CAWSSGVGGNTIYF
TGTGCCTGGAGTTCCGGGGTCGGAGGAAACACCATATATTTT
>TRBJ1-6|.|.|16|TRBV6-6
CASSYSFRPGGSPLHF
TGTGCCAGCAGTTACTCGTTCAGGCCCGGCGGTTCACCCCTCCACTTT
>TRBJ2-1|.|.|18|TRBV18
CASSPHAHSGGSYNEQFF
TGTGCCAGCTCACCACACGCCCACAGCGGAGGCTCCTACAATGAGCAGTTCTTC
>TRBJ2-7|.|TRBD1|17|TRBV18
CASSLMGAGTGTYEQYF
TGTGCCAGCTCACTAATGGGAGCCGGGACAGGGACCTACGAGCAGTACTTC
>TRBJ2-7|once|.|21|TRBV21-1
CASSKLGEDLISESPTIGQYF
TGTGCCAGCAGCAAATTGGGAGAAGATCTTATATCAGAATCTCCTACGATAGGGCAGTACTTC
>TRBJ2-3|.|TRBD2|15|TRBV30
CAWRSRGGEKDTQYF
TGTGCCTGGAGGTCCCGCGGGGGGGAAAAAGATACGCAGTATTTT
>TRBJ1-5|.|.|16|TRBV7-2
CASSFQGSLSNQPQHF
TGTGCCAGCAGCTTTCAGGGTTCTTTGAGCAATCAGCCCCAGCATTTT
>TRBJ2-5|.|.|10|TRBV20-1
CSARGETQYF
TGCAGTGCTAGGGGAGAGACCCAGTACTTC
>TRBJ2-7|.|.|12|TRBV7-2
CASSLDLTRQRF
TGTGCCAGCAGCTTAGATCTCACGAGACAACGTTTC
>TRBJ2-3|.|TRBD2|14|TRBV11-2
CASSLDPSSGAQYF
TGTGCCAGCAGCTTAGATCCCTCGAGCGGGGCGCAGTATTTT
>TRBJ2-5|.|TRBD1|16|TRBV7-8
CASSPRGGTGSETQYF
TGTGCCAGCAGCCCGCGAGGGGGGACAGGGTCAGAGACCCAGTACTTC
>TRBJ1-5|.|.|13|TRBV7-2
CASSSDRSQPQHF
TGTGCCAGCAGCTCCGACAGGTCTCAGCCCCAGCATTTT
>TRBJ2-3|.|.|14|TRBV7-2
CASSLRRFTDTQYF
TGTGCCAGCAGCCTGCGGAGATTCACAGATACGCAGTATTTT
>TRBJ2-7|.|.|16|TRBV28
CASSVEGGAVSYEQYF
TGTGCCAGCAGCGTAGAGGGGGGGGCTGTCTCCTACGAGCAGTACTTC
>TRBJ2-7|.|.|14|TRBV19
CASKPGGGSYEQYF
TGTGCCAGTAAGCCGGGGGGCGGCTCCTACGAGCAGTACTTC
>TRBJ2-1|.|TRBD1|13|TRBV6-1
CASKGTGDGEQFF
TGTGCCAGCAAAGGGACAGGGGATGGTGAGCAGTTCTTC
>TRBJ2-2|.|.|13|TRBV23-1
CASSRPGLSELFF
TGCGCCAGCAGTCGACCGGGACTCTCGGAGCTGTTTTTT
>TRBJ2-3|.|.|14|TRBV5-4
CASSLAGLGNTQYF
TGTGCCAGCAGCTTGGCGGGACTGGGAAATACGCAGTATTTT
>TRBJ1-2|few|.|14|TRBV10-1
CASSESSGTYGYTF
TGCGCCAGCAGTGAGTCTTCAGGGACCTATGGCTACACCTTC
>TRBJ2-3|.|TRBD1|15|TRBV29-1
CSVEAPGGGTDTQYF
TGCAGCGTGGAGGCCCCAGGGGGCGGGACAGATACGCAGTATTTT
>TRBJ1-2|.|.|13|TRBV5-1
CASSLGQPVGYTF
TGCGCCAGCAGCTTGGGACAGCCGGTTGGCTACACCTTC